The entry below describes one T cell receptor (beta chain). A single count supports this clone. The specificity of this receptor is unknown. No base qualities exist here, and no much larger clone lies one base off it. These data come from a study of T cells in localized non-small cell lung cancer (TCRdb year 2020). Study-level background: The study analyzed T cell repertoires of 236 early-stage NSCLC patients, comparing tumors and uninvolved tumor-adjacent lungs. The cohort consisted of approximately 240 treatment-naive NSCLC patients whose localized lung tumors had been resected. NSCLC patients had a mean age of roughly 69 years, and around 140 were male and some 98 female. What the work shows at the level of the full study, not this receptor alone: Because the study design was exploratory, TCR variables were selected using unadjusted p-values without false-discovery rate correction. Longer overall survival was associated with higher T cell density in blood, whereas shorter survival was associated with higher clonality in adjacent lung. A median of approximately 50 of the top 100 tumor clones turned up in the paired uninvolved adjacent lung, and approximately 30 of those clones also ranked among the top 100 of that same adjacent lung. Uninvolved tumor-adjacent lung showed the highest T cell clonality, higher than tumor, which suggests more focused antigenic responses in the adjacent lung. Multi-region tumor sequencing was not performed, so intratumor heterogeneity could not be excluded.

The CDR3 goes from the cysteine to the phenylalanine over 13 residues. Kept here is only the CDR3 DNA, which spans 39 bases and is read in frame from base 1. The junction carries 4 bases between V and J, which are trimmed by 2 bases and 5 bases respectively. Taken from the germline V gene (reference sequence), the CDR1 and CDR2 loops are LNHNV and YYDKDF. At diagnosis, peripheral blood, uninvolved tumor-adjacent lung and tumor were collected and stored as a combination of fresh-frozen and FFPE material. For TCR repertoire profiling, the blood samples were analyzed as peripheral blood mononuclear cells. The immunoSEQ Assay was used to sequence TCR beta CDR3 regions from DNA. As for the authors' bioinformatics: To compute T cell density, TCR beta template counts were normalized to usable DNA, which was estimated by amplifying housekeeping genes. Richness was estimated using the preseqR package, with extrapolation to 400,000 templates for PBMC samples and to 120,000 templates for tissue samples. Clonality was calculated as one minus Pielou's evenness. To identify tissue-enriched TCRs, differential abundance testing was run on productive amino-acid clonotypes with a minimum total count of 5 and an alpha of 0.1. The Jaccard Index and the Morisita Overlap Index were used to measure how much the repertoires overlapped between compartments. TCR beta CDR3s were clustered by GLIPH together with public tetramer-defined viral CDR3s, and at least three viral sequences plus V-gene enrichment were required for viral motifs. As stored in TCRdb, this immuneACCESS dataset retains in-frame rearrangements with V and J assigned. A fraction of the clones does not appear; measured against another copy, unresolved V genes explain less than half of the discrepancy, and the remainder lacks a known reason. The DNA was the basis for D and trimming; V, J and clone size are from that table. Recorded for this sample are tens of thousands of clones; 87% of them occurred a single time. Approximately 15% of the sample lies in the top ten.

This sample comprised peripheral blood, obtained before any cancer treatment. The sequence joins TRBV15 to TRBJ1-6, with an unclear D gene assignment. The clonotype comes from a man between 40 and 69 years old with stage I squamous cell lung carcinoma. The DNA is TGTGCCACCAGCAGACAAGATAATTCACCCCTCCACTTT. This sequence encodes CATSRQDNSPLHF.